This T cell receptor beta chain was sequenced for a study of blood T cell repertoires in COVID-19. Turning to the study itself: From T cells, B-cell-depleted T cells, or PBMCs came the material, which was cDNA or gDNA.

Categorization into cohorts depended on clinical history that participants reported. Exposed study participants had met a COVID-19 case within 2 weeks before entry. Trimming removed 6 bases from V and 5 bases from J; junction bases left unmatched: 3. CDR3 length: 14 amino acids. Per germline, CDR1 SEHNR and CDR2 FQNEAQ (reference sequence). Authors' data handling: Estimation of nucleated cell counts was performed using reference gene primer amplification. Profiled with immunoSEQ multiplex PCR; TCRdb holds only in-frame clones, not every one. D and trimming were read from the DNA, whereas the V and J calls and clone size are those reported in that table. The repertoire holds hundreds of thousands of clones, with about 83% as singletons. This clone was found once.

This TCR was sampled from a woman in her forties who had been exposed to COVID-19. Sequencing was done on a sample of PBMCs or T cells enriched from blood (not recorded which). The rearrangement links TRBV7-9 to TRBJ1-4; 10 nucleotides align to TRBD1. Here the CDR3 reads CASRPDRGNEKLFF. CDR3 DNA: TGTGCCAGCAGACCGGACAGGGGGAATGAAAAACTGTTTTTT.